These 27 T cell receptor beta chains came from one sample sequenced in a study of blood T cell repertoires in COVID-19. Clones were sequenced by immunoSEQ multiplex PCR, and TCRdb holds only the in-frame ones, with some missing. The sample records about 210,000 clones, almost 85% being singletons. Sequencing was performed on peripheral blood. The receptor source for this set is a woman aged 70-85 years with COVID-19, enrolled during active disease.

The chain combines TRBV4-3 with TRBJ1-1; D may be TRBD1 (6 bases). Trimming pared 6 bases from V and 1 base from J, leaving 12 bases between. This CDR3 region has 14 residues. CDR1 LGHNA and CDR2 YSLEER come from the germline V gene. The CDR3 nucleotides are TGCGCCAGCAGTCGAGACAGGACGAACACTGAAGCTTTCTTT. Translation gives CASSRDRTNTEAFF.

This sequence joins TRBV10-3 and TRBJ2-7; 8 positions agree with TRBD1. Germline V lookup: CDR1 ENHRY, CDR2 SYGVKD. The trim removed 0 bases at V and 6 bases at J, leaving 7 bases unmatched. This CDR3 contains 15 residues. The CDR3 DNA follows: TGTGCCATCAGTGAGTCGCCGGACAGGGATTTCGAGCAGTACTTC. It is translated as CAISESPDRDFEQYF.

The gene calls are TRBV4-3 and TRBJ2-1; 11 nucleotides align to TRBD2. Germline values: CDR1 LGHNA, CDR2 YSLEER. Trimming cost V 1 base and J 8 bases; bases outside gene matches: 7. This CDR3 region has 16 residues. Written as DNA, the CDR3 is TGCGCCAGCAGCCAAGGGCTAGCGGGAGGTGTAGATGAGCAGTTCTTC. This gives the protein CASSQGLAGGVDEQFF.

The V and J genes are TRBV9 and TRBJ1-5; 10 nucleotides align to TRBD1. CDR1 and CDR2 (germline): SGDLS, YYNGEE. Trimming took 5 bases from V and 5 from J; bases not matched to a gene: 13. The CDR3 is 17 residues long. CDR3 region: CASRRDRGRTKDQPQHF. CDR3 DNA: TGTGCCAGCAGACGAGACAGGGGGCGGACAAAGGATCAGCCCCAGCATTTT.

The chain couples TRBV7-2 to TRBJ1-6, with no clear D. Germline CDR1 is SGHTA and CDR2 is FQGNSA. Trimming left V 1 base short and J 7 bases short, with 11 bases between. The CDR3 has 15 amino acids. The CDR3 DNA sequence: TGTGCCAGCAGCTTAGGTGGGAGCTCAAATTCACCCCTCCACTTT. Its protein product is CASSLGGSSNSPLHF.

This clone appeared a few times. CDR3 DNA: TGTGCCAGCAGCTTAAACGGCGGGAACACTGAAGCTTTCTTT. It specifies CASSLNGGNTEAFF. The V gene is TRBV7-3, the J gene TRBJ1-1, with unresolved D. This CDR3 has 14 residues. Germline lookup yields CDR1 SGHTA and CDR2 FQGTGA. V was clipped by 1 base and J by 1 base, with 7 bases between them.

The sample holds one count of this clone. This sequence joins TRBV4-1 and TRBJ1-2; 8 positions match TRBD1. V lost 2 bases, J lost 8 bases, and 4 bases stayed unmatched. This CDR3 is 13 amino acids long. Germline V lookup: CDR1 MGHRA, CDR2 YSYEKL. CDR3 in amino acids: CASSQQGALGYTF. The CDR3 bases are TGCGCCAGCAGCCAACAGGGGGCCCTGGGCTACACCTTC.

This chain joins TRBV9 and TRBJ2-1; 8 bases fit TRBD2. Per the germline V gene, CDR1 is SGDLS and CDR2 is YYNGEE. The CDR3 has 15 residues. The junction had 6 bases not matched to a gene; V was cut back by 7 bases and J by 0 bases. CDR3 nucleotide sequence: TGTGCCAGCCAGACTGGGACTAGCTCCTACAATGAGCAGTTCTTC. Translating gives CASQTGTSSYNEQFF.

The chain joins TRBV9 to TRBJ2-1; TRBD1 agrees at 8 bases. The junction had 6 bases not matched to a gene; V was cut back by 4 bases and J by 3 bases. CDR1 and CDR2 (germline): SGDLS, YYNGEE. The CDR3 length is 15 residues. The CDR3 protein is CASSSRGQGYNEQFF. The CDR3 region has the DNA TGTGCCAGCAGCTCCCGTGGACAGGGCTACAATGAGCAGTTCTTC.

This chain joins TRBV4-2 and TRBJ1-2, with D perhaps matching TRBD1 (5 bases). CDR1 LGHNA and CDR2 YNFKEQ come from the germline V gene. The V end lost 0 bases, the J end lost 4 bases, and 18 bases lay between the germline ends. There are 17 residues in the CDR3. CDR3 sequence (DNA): TGTGCCAGCAGCCAAGATCGGGAGGGGCTCCCCCTCTATGGCTACACCTTC. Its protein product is CASSQDREGLPLYGYTF.

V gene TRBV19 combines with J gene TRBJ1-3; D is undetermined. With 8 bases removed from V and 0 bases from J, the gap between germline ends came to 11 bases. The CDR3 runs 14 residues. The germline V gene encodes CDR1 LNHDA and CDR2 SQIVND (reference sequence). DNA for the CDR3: TGTGCCAGTGCAGCCAGCGTCTCTGGAAACACCATATATTTT. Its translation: CASAASVSGNTIYF.

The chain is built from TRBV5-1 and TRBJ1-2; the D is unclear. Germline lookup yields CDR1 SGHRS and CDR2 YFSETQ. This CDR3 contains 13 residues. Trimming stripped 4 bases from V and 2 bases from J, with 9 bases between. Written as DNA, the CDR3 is TGCGCCAGCAGCCTCACACCAAACTATGGCTACACCTTC. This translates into CASSLTPNYGYTF.

The CDR3 nucleotides are TGCGCCAGCAGCCCCACAGGGGCAGCATTTCGGGAGCTGTTTTTT. This codes for CASSPTGAAFRELFF. The J gene is TRBJ2-2, the V gene TRBV5-1; TRBD1 matches at 7 bases. There are 15 residues in the CDR3. The J segment lost 9 bases and the V segment lost 4 bases, leaving 12 bases of the junction unmatched. Germline assignment: CDR1 SGHRS and CDR2 YFSETQ.

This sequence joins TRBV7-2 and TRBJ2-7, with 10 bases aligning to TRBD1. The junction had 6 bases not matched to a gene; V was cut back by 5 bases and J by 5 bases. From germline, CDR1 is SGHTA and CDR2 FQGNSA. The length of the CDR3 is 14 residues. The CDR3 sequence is CASSPETGGDEQYF. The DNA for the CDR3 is TGTGCCAGCAGCCCGGAGACAGGGGGCGACGAGCAGTACTTC.

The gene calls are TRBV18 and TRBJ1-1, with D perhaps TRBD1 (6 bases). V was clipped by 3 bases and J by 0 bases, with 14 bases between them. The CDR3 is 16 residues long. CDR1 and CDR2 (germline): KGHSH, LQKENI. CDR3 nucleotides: TGTGCCAGCTCACCGGCCCGGACAGCTCTGAACACTGAAGCTTTCTTT. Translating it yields CASSPARTALNTEAFF.

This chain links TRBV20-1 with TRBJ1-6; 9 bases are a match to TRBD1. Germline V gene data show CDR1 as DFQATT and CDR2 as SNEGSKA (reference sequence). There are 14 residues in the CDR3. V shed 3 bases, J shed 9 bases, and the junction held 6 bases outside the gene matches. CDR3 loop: CSASSGQGTSPLHF. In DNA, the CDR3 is TGCAGTGCTAGTTCGGGACAGGGTACTTCACCCCTCCACTTT.

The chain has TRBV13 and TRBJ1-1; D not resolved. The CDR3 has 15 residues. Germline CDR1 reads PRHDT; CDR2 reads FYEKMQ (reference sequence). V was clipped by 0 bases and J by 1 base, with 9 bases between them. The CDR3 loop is CASSLGAPGNTEAFF. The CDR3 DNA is TGTGCCAGCAGCTTAGGGGCACCGGGGAACACTGAAGCTTTCTTT.

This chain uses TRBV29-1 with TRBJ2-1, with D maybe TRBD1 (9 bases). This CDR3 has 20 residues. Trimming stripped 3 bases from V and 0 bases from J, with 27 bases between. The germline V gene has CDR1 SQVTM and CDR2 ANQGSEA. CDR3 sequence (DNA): TGCAGCGTTGAGGGGGGGACAGGGTCTAGCGGGTTGAGCTCCTACAATGAGCAGTTCTTC. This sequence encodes CSVEGGTGSSGLSSYNEQFF.

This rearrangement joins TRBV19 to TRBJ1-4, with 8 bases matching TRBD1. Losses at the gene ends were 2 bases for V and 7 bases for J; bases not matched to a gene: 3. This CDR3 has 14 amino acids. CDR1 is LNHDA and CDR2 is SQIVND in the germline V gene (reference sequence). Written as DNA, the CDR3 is TGTGCCAGTAGTATATCAGGACAGGGTGAAAAACTGTTTTTT. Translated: CASSISGQGEKLFF.

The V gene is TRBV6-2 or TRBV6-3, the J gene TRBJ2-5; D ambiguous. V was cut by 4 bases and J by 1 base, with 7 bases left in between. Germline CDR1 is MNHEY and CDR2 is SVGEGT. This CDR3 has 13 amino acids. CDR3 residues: CASSFLLQETQYF. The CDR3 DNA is TGTGCCAGCAGTTTTCTCCTCCAAGAGACCCAGTACTTC.

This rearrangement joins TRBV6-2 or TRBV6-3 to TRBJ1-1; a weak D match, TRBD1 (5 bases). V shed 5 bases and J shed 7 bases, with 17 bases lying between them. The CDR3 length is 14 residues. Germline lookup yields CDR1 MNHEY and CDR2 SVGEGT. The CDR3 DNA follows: TGTGCCAGCAGTCCGCATACAGGAGGGAGTGAAGCTTTCTTT. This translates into CASSPHTGGSEAFF.

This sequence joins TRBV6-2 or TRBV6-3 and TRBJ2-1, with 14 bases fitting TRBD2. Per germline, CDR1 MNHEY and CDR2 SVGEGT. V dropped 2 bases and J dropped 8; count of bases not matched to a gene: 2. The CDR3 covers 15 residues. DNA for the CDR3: TGTGCCAGCAGTTACGAGGGACTAGCGGGAGATGAGCAGTTCTTC. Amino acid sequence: CASSYEGLAGDEQFF.

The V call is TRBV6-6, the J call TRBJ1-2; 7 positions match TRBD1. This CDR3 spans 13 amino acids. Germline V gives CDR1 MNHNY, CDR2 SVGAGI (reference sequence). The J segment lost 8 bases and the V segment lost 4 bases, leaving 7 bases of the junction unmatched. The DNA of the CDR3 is TGTGCCAGCAGTTTACAGGGGCGTCAAGGCTACACCTTC. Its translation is CASSLQGRQGYTF.

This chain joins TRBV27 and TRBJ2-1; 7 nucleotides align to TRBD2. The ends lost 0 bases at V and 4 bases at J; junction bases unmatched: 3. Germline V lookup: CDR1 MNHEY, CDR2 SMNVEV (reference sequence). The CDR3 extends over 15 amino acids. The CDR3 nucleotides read TGTGCCAGCAGTTTATCCGGGACTACATACAATGAGCAGTTCTTC. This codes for CASSLSGTTYNEQFF.

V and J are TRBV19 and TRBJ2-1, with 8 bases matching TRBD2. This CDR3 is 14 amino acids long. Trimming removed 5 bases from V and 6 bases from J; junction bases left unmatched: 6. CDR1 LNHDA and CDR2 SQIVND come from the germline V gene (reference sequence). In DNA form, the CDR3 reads TGTGCCAGTAGTTCCCAGACTAGCGCCAATGAGCAGTTCTTC. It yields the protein CASSSQTSANEQFF.

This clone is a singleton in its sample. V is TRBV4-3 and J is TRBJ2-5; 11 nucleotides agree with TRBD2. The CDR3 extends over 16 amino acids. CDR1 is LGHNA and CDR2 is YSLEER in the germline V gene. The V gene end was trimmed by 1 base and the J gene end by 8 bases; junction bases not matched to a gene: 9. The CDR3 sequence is CASSQVLAGGVDTQYF. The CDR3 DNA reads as TGCGCCAGCAGCCAAGTCCTAGCGGGGGGTGTAGATACCCAGTACTTC.

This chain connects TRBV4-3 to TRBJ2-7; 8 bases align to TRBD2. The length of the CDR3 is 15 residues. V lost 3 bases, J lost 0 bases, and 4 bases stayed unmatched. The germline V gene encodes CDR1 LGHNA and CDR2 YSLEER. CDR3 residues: CASSQERGFSYEQYF. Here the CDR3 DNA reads TGCGCCAGCAGCCAGGAGCGGGGGTTCTCCTACGAGCAGTACTTC.